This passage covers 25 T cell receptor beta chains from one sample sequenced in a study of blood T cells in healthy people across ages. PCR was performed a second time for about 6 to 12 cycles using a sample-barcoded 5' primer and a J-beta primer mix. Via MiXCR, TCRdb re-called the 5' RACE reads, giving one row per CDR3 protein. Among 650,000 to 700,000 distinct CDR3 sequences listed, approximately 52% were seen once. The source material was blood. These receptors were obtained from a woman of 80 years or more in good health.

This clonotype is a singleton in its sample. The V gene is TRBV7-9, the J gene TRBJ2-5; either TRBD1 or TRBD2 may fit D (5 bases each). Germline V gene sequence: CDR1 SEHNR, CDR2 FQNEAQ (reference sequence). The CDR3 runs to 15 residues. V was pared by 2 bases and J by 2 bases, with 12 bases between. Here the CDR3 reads CASSLTGTLQETQYF. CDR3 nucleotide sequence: TGTGCCAGCAGCTTAACCGGGACCCTACAAGAGACCCAGTACTTC. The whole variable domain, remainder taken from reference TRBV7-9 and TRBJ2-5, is DTGVSQNPRHKITKRGQNVTFRCDPISEHNRLYWYRQTLGQGPEFLTYFQNEAQLEKSRLLSDRFSAERPKGSFSTLEIQRTEQGDSAMYLCASSLTGTLQETQYFGPGTRLLVL.

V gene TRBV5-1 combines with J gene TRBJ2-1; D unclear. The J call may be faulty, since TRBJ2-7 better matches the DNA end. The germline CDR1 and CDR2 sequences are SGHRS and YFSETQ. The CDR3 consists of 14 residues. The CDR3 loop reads CASSFARSYNEQYF. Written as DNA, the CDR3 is TGCGCCAGCAGCTTCGCCCGGTCCTACAATGAGCAGTACTTC.

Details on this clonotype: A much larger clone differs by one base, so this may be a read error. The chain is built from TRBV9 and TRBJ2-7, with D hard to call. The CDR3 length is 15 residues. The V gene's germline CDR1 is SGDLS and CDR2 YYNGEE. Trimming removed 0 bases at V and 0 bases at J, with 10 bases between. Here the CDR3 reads CASSVGAGGSYEQYF. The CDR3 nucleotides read TGTGCCAGCAGCGTAGGAGCTGGCGGCTCCTACGAGCAGTACTTC.

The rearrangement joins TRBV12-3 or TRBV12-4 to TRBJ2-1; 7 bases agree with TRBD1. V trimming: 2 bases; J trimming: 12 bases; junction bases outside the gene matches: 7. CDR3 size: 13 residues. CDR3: CASSLTDRIWQFF. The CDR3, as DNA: TGTGCCAGCAGTTTAACGGACAGGATCTGGCAGTTCTTC.

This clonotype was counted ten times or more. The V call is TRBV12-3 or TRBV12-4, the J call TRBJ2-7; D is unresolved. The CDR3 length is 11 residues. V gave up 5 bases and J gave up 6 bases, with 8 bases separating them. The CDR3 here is CASSLGLEQYF. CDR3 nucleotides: TGTGCCAGCAGTCTGGGCCTCGAGCAGTACTTC.

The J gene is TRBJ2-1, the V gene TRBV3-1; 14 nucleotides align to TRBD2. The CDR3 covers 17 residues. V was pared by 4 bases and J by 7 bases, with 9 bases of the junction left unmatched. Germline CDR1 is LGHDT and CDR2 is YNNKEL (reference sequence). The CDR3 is CASSPTRGLAGGNEQFF. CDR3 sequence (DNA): TGTGCCAGCAGCCCGACCCGTGGACTAGCGGGAGGTAATGAGCAGTTCTTC.

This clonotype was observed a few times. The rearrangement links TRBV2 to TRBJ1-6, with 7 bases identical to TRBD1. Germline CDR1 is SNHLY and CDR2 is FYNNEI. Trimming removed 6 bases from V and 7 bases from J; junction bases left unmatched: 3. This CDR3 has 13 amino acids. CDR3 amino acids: CASRGRGNSPLHF. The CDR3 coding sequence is TGTGCCAGCAGGGGCAGGGGGAATTCACCCCTCCACTTT.

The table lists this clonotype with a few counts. The CDR3 bases are TGCAGTGCTAGGACACCAACTAGCGGGAGAGTTGAGACCCAGTACTTC. Protein product: CSARTPTSGRVETQYF. The chain links TRBV20-1 to TRBJ2-5; 11 nucleotides match TRBD2. CDR1 and CDR2 from the germline V gene are DFQATT and SNEGSKA (reference sequence). The CDR3 consists of 16 residues. The trim removed 3 bases at V and 5 bases at J, leaving 11 bases unmatched.

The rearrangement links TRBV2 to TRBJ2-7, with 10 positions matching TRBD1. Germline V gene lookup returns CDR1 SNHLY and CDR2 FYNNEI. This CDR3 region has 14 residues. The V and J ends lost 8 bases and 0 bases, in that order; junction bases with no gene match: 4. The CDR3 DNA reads TGTGCCAGCCTGGGACAGGGGCACTCCTACGAGCAGTACTTC. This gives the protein CASLGQGHSYEQYF. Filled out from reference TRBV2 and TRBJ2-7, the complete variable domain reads EPEVTQTPSHQVTQMGQEVILRCVPISNHLYFYWYRQILGQKVEFLVSFYNNEISEKSEIFDDQFSVERPDGSNFTLKIRSTKLEDSAMYFCASLGQGHSYEQYFGPGTRLTVT.

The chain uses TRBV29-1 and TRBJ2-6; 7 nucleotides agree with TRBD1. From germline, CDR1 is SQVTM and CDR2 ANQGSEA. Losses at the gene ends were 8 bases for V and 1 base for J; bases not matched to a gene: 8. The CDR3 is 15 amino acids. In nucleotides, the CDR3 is TGCAGCACTGTTGGGGACAGTTCTGGGGCCAACGTCCTGACTTTC. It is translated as CSTVGDSSGANVLTF. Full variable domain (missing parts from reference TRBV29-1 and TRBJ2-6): SAVISQKPSRDICQRGTSLTIQCQVDSQVTMMFWYRQQPGQSLTLIATANQGSEATYESGFVIDKFPISRPNLTFSTLTVSNMSPEDSSIYLCSTVGDSSGANVLTFGAGSRLTVL.

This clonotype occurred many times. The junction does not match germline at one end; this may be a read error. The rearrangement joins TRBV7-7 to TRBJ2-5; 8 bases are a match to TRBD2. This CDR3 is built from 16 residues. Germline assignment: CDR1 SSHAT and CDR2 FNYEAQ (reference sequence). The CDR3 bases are TGTGCTAGCAGCCCAACCCCCGGGACTAGTGGAGAGACCCAGTACTTC. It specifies CASSPTPGTSGETQYF.

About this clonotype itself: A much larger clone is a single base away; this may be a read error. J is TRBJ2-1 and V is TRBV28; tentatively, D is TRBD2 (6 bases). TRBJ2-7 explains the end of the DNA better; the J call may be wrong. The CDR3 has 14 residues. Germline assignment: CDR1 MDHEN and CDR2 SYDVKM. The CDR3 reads CASGPRDSYNEQYF. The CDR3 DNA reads TGTGCCAGCGGACCTAGGGACTCCTACAATGAGCAGTACTTC.

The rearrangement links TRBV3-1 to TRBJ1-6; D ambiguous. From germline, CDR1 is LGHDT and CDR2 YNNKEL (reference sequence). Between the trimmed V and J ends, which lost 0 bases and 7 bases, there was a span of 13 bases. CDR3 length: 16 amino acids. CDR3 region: CASSQDLCRRNSPLHF. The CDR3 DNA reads TGTGCCAGCAGCCAAGATCTATGCAGACGAAATTCACCCCTCCACTTT.

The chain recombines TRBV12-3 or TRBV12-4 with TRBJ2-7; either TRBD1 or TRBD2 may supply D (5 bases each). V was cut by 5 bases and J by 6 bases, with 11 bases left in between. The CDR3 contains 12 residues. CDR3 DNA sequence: TGTGCCAGCAGTCAAGGGACGGGCGAGCAGTACTTC. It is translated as CASSQGTGEQYF.

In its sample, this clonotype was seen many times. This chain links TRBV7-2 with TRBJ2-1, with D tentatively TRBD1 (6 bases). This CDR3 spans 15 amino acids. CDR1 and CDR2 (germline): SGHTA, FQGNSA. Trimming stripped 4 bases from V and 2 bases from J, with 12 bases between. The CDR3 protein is CASSSLGAAYNEQFF. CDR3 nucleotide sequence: TGTGCCAGCAGCTCACTGGGGGCTGCCTACAATGAGCAGTTCTTC.

The CDR3 region is CASSSRQGSTGELFF. CDR3 nucleotide sequence: TGTGCCAGCTCATCCAGGCAGGGGAGTACCGGGGAGCTGTTTTTT. The chain recombines TRBV18 with TRBJ2-2; a possible D gene is TRBD1 (6 bases). Germline loops: CDR1 KGHSH, CDR2 LQKENI. The CDR3 is 15 residues long. The V and J ends lost 5 bases and 5 bases respectively, with 15 bases between them.

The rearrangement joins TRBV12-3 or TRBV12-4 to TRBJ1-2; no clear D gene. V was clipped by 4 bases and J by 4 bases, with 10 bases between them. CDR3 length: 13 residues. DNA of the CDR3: TGTGCCAGCAGTTCAGGACTTTTCTATGGCTACACCTTC. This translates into CASSSGLFYGYTF.

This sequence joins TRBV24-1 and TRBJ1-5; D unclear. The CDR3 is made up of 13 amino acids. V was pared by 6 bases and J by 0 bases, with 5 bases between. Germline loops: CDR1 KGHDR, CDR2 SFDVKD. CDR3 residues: CATSQYSNQPQHF. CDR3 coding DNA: TGTGCCACCAGTCAGTATAGCAATCAGCCCCAGCATTTT.

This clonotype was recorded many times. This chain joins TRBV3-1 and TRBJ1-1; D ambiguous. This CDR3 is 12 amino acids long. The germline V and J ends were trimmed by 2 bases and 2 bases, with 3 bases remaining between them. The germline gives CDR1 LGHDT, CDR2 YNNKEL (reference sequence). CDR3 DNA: TGTGCCAGCAGCCAAATTAACACTGAAGCTTTCTTT. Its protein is CASSQINTEAFF.

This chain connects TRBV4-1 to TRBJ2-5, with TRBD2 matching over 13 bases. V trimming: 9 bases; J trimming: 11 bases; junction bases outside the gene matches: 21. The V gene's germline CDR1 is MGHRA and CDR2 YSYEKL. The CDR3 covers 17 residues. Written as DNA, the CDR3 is TGCGCCAGTTACGGACTAGCGGGGGTCGGTTTTCGCCATGAGCAGTACTTC. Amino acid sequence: CASYGLAGVGFRHEQYF.

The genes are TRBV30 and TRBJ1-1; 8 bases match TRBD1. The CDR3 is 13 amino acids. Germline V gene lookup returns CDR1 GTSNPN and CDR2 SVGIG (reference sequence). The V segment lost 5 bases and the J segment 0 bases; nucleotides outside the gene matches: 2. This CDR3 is CAWDRGLNTEAFF. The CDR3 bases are TGTGCCTGGGACAGGGGACTGAACACTGAAGCTTTCTTT.

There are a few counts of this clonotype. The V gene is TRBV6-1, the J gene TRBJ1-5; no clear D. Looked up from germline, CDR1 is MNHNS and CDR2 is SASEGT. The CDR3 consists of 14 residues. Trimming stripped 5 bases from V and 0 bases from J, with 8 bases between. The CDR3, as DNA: TGTGCCAGCAGTCCCTGGGTTAGCAATCAGCCCCAGCATTTT. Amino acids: CASSPWVSNQPQHF.

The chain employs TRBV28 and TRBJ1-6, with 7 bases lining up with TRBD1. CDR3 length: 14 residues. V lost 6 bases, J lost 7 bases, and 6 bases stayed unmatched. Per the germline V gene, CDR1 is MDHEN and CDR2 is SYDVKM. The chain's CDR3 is CASRRYRGNSPLHF. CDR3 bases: TGTGCCAGCAGGCGCTACAGGGGAAATTCACCCCTCCACTTT.

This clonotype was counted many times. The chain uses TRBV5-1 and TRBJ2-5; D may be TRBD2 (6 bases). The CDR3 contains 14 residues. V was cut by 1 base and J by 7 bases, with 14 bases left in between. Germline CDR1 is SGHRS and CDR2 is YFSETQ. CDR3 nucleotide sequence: TGCGCCAGCAGCTTGCTTACTAGCCCGGCGACCCAGTACTTC. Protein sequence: CASSLLTSPATQYF. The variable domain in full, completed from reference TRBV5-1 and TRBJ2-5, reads KAGVTQTPRYLIKTRGQQVTLSCSPISGHRSVSWYQQTPGQGLQFLFEYFSETQRNKGNFPGRFSGRQFSNSRSEMNVSTLELGDSALYLCASSLLTSPATQYFGPGTRLLVL.

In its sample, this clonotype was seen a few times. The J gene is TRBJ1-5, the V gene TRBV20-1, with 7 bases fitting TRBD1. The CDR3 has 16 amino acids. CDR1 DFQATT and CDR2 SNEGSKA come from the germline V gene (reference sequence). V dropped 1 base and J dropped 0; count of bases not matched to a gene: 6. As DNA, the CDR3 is TGCAGTGCTAGAGGGGAACAGGGGAATAGCAATCAGCCCCAGCATTTT. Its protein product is CSARGEQGNSNQPQHF.